This entry concerns a single TCR beta chain. Its antigen remains unknown. V shed 4 bases and J shed 2 bases, with 11 bases lying between them. The germline V gene has CDR1 LNHNV and CDR2 YYDKDF (reference sequence). CDR3 length: 14 amino acids. TCRdb itself ran the 5' RACE reads through MiXCR, one entry per CDR3 protein. The repertoire holds fewer than 650,000 distinct CDR3 sequences, with around 7.5% as singletons. The data derive from a study of identical twins. Study-level findings and limits: Possibly, invariant MAIT and iNKT cells partly confounded zero-insertion analyses.

Another study also made use of these data, one on yellow fever vaccine responses in identical twins.

The J gene is TRBJ2-5, the V gene TRBV15; D possibly corresponds to TRBD1 (6 bases). The sequenced sample was PBMCs. The sequence was obtained from a woman aged 18 to 35 in good health. The CDR3 loop reads CATSTQGAQETQYF. The CDR3 nucleotides read TGTGCCACCAGCACACAGGGAGCACAAGAGACCCAGTACTTC. The whole variable domain, filled in from reference TRBV15 and TRBJ2-5, reads DAMVIQNPRYQVTQFGKPVTLSCSQTLNHNVMYWYQQKSSQAPKLLFHYYDKDFNNEADTPDNFQSRRPNTSFCFLDIRSPGLGDTAMYLCATSTQGAQETQYFGPGTRLLVL.